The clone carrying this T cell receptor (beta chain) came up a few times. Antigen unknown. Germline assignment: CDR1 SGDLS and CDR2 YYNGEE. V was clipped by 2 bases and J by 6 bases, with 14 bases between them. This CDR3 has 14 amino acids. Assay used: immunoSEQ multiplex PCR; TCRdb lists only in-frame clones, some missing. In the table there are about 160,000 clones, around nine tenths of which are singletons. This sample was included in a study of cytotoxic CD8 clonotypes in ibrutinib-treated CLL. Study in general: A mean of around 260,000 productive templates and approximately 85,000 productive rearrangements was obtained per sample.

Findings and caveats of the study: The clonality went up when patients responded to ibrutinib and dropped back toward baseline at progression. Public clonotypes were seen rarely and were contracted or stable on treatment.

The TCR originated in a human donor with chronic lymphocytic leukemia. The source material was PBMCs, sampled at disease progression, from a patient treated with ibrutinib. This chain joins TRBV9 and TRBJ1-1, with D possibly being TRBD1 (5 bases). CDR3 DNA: TGTGCCAGCAGCGTGAATCAAGGGACCTCTGAAGCTTTCTTT. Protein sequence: CASSVNQGTSEAFF. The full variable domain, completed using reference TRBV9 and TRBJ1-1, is DSGVTQTPKHLITATGQRVTLRCSPRSGDLSVYWYQQSLDQGLQFLIQYYNGEERAKGNILERFSAQQFPDLHSELNLSSLELGDSALYFCASSVNQGTSEAFFGQGTRLTVV.